Listed here are 21 T cell receptor beta chains from one sample, sequenced in a study of cytomegalovirus exposure and HLA in healthy donors. Primers: 60 Vbeta forward and 13 Jbeta reverse. Assay: immunoSEQ multiplex PCR; the TCRdb copy retains only in-frame clones and omits some. The sample lists more than 90,000 clones; 65% to 80% were seen once. Material for sequencing was PBMCs. These TCRs come from a woman in her thirties or forties in good health and CMV-seronegative.

The J gene is TRBJ2-7, the V gene TRBV6-5, with TRBD2 matching over 7 bases. Germline V gene lookup returns CDR1 MNHEY and CDR2 SVGAGI. This CDR3 spans 14 amino acids. The junction had 6 bases not matched to a gene; V was cut back by 5 bases and J by 2 bases. The CDR3 coding sequence is TGTGCCAGCAGTAGGGAGGGCAGGGCCTACGAGCAGTACTTC. Protein product: CASSREGRAYEQYF.

The genes are TRBV6-6 and TRBJ1-2; the D gene is possibly TRBD1 (5 bases). The ends were cut back, 6 bases at V and 5 bases at J, with 16 bases in the middle. This CDR3 has 14 residues. The V gene's germline CDR1 is MNHNY and CDR2 SVGAGI (reference sequence). The CDR3 nucleotides read TGTGCCAGCAGCCCTAGGGGCAGGGAATATGGCTACACCTTC. As protein: CASSPRGREYGYTF.

The V call is TRBV5-1, the J call TRBJ2-3, with 7 bases identical to TRBD1. CDR1 and CDR2 from the germline V gene are SGHRS and YFSETQ. Losses at the gene ends were 5 bases for V and 2 bases for J; bases not matched to a gene: 5. CDR3 length: 14 amino acids. The CDR3 sequence is CASRGGQPTDTQYF. CDR3 coding DNA: TGCGCCAGCAGAGGGGGACAGCCCACAGATACGCAGTATTTT.

CDR3 residues: CAWSVIGENTEAFF. The CDR3 DNA follows: TGTGCCTGGAGTGTAATAGGGGAGAACACTGAAGCTTTCTTT. V and J are TRBV30 and TRBJ1-1; D possibly corresponds to TRBD1 (5 bases). The CDR3 extends over 14 amino acids. Trimming pared 0 bases from V and 1 base from J, leaving 9 bases between. Germline assignment: CDR1 GTSNPN and CDR2 SVGIG (reference sequence).

The chain combines TRBV5-6 with TRBJ2-2, with D unclear. Germline V gene lookup returns CDR1 SGHDT and CDR2 YYEEEE. The length of the CDR3 is 14 residues. V lost 0 bases and J 7 bases, leaving 10 bases between the germline ends. In DNA, the CDR3 is TGTGCCAGCAGCTTGGATGTGGCCAGCGGGGAGCTGTTTTTT. This sequence encodes CASSLDVASGELFF.

The V call is TRBV19, the J call TRBJ2-7; 8 bases align to TRBD2. The germline gives CDR1 LNHDA, CDR2 SQIVND (reference sequence). The CDR3 runs 14 residues. J gave up 2 bases and V 5 bases, and 5 bases lay outside the gene matches. This CDR3 is CASSGGLGTYEQYF. Here the CDR3 DNA reads TGTGCCAGTAGTGGGGGACTAGGTACCTACGAGCAGTACTTC.

The J gene is TRBJ1-6, the V gene TRBV4-1; weak D call: TRBD1 (6 bases). V lost 0 bases, J lost 13 bases, and 10 bases lay in between. The CDR3 runs 13 residues. CDR1 and CDR2 from the germline V gene are MGHRA and YSYEKL. As DNA, the CDR3 is TGCGCCAGCAGCCAAGAATGGGGGCCCCCCCTCCACTTT. Protein sequence: CASSQEWGPPLHF.

Written as DNA, the CDR3 is TGCGCCAGCAGCTCGACAGGCTACGAGCAGTACTTC. This gives the protein CASSSTGYEQYF. The chain recombines TRBV5-1 with TRBJ2-5; maybe TRBD1 (6 bases). The J call could be wrong; TRBJ2-7 is a better fit for the DNA end. Per germline, CDR1 SGHRS and CDR2 YFSETQ. The CDR3 totals 12 residues.

The V and J genes are TRBV4-2 and TRBJ2-7, with D possibly TRBD2 on 6 matching bases. The CDR3 extends over 16 amino acids. Trimming removed 4 bases from V and 0 bases from J, with 16 bases in between. Germline-derived CDR1 and CDR2 are LGHNA and YNFKEQ. CDR3 sequence (DNA): TGTGCCAGCAGCCCCTTCGCGGCGGGGCGCTCCTACGAGCAGTACTTC. This codes for CASSPFAAGRSYEQYF.

The chain is built from TRBV9 and TRBJ2-6; 12 bases line up with TRBD1. In germline, CDR1 is SGDLS, CDR2 YYNGEE. Germline trimming cut 4 bases from V and 4 bases from J; bases unmatched to any gene: 9. This CDR3 comprises 18 residues. This chain's CDR3 is CASSPHRDRGQGANVLTF. The CDR3 bases are TGTGCCAGCAGCCCGCACCGGGACAGGGGGCAAGGGGCCAACGTCCTGACTTTC. Complete variable domain (other parts from reference TRBV9 and TRBJ2-6): DSGVTQTPKHLITATGQRVTLRCSPRSGDLSVYWYQQSLDQGLQFLIQYYNGEERAKGNILERFSAQQFPDLHSELNLSSLELGDSALYFCASSPHRDRGQGANVLTFGAGSRLTVL.

This clone was counted a single time. The J gene is TRBJ1-1, the V gene TRBV6-1; TRBD1 is a possible D gene (6 bases). V was trimmed by 6 bases and J by 8 bases, leaving 13 bases between them. This CDR3 region has 12 residues. Per germline, CDR1 MNHNS and CDR2 SASEGT. The CDR3 sequence: CASSSGAGEAFF. The CDR3 DNA is TGTGCCAGCAGCTCAGGGGCAGGCGAAGCTTTCTTT.

The chain links TRBV30 to TRBJ2-7; 8 positions match TRBD1. Unmatched junction bases numbered 3, after V lost 1 base and J lost 1 base. Germline CDR1 is GTSNPN and CDR2 is SVGIG (reference sequence). This CDR3 contains 14 residues. The CDR3 protein is CAWSARDRSYEQYF. The CDR3 DNA follows: TGTGCCTGGAGTGCCCGGGACAGGTCCTACGAGCAGTACTTC.

The V gene is TRBV30, the J gene TRBJ1-6; D unresolved. The length of the CDR3 is 14 residues. Germline lookup yields CDR1 GTSNPN and CDR2 SVGIG (reference sequence). V shed 5 bases and J shed 2 bases, with 10 bases lying between them. CDR3: CAWGLRPYNSPLHF. DNA of the CDR3: TGTGCCTGGGGTCTCAGGCCCTATAATTCACCCCTCCACTTT.

This clone came up once. The rearrangement uses TRBV2 and TRBJ1-4, with 9 bases lining up with TRBD1. Trimming took 5 bases from V and 7 from J; bases not matched to a gene: 5. The germline V gene encodes CDR1 SNHLY and CDR2 FYNNEI. The CDR3 is made up of 14 amino acids. The CDR3 protein is CASSRTGDREKLFF. CDR3 in DNA: TGTGCCAGCAGTAGGACAGGGGATCGTGAAAAACTGTTTTTT.

The V gene is TRBV6-5, the J gene TRBJ2-7, with 8 bases lining up with TRBD2. This CDR3 region has 14 residues. Germline CDR1 MNHEY, CDR2 SVGAGI. Trimming removed 5 bases from V and 6 bases from J; junction bases left unmatched: 9. The CDR3 coding sequence is TGTGCCAGCAGTCCCGATCGGGGGGGGGTCGAGCAGTACTTC. Translating it yields CASSPDRGGVEQYF.

This clone was seen a few times. Compared with germline, one end of the junction differs, possibly owing to a read error. V and J are TRBV10-3 and TRBJ2-5, with TRBD1 matching over 11 bases. The CDR3 loop spans 16 amino acids. In germline, CDR1 is ENHRY, CDR2 SYGVKD. The chain's CDR3 is CASSVPGTGGQETQYF. The CDR3 region has the DNA TGTGCCAGCAGTGTACCCGGGACAGGGGGACAAGAGACCCAGTACTTC.

This clone was seen a single time. This sequence joins TRBV28 and TRBJ2-5, with a tentative D call TRBD1 (6 bases). Germline V gives CDR1 MDHEN, CDR2 SYDVKM. The CDR3 is 15 residues long. The V end was cut by 2 bases, the J end by 2 bases, with 12 bases between. The chain's CDR3 is CASSLRGGRQETQYF. The CDR3, as DNA: TGTGCCAGCAGTTTAAGAGGGGGACGGCAAGAGACCCAGTACTTC.

The J gene is TRBJ2-3, the V gene TRBV10-2; TRBD1 aligns across 9 bases. CDR1 WSHSY and CDR2 SAAADI come from the germline V gene. The CDR3 length is 14 residues. The trim removed 6 bases at V and 2 bases at J, leaving 3 bases unmatched. CDR3 DNA: TGCGCCAGCAGGGGGGACAGGGACACAGATACGCAGTATTTT. This translates into CASRGDRDTDTQYF.

The rearrangement links TRBV19 to TRBJ2-7; 7 nucleotides match TRBD1. The V gene end was trimmed by 6 bases and the J gene end by 1 base; junction bases not matched to a gene: 9. CDR3 size: 15 residues. Per the germline V gene, CDR1 is LNHDA and CDR2 is SQIVND (reference sequence). The CDR3 protein is CASSSQPTGSYEQYF. In nucleotides, the CDR3 is TGTGCCAGTAGCAGCCAGCCGACAGGGTCCTACGAGCAGTACTTC.

The chain is built from TRBV19 and TRBJ2-3; 7 positions match TRBD2. Germline V gene lookup returns CDR1 LNHDA and CDR2 SQIVND (reference sequence). This CDR3 contains 15 residues. Trimming at V came to 3 bases and at J to 5 bases, leaving 8 bases not matched to a gene. CDR3 residues: CASSMGAGVGDTQYF. In DNA, the CDR3 is TGTGCCAGTAGTATGGGTGCGGGAGTAGGAGATACGCAGTATTTT. The full variable domain, in which reference TRBV19 and TRBJ2-3 provide the parts outside the CDR3, is DGGITQSPKYLFRKEGQNVTLSCEQNLNHDAMYWYRQDPGQGLRLIYYSQIVNDFQKGDIAEGYSVSREKKESFPLTVTSAQKNPTAFYLCASSMGAGVGDTQYFGPGTRLTVL.

The chain combines TRBV30 with TRBJ2-7, with D possibly TRBD1 on 6 matching bases. The V end lost 4 bases, the J end lost 8 bases, and 15 bases lay between the germline ends. Germline CDR1 and CDR2: GTSNPN and SVGIG (reference sequence). The CDR3 length is 12 residues. CDR3: CAWMVTGIKQYF. Written as DNA, the CDR3 is TGTGCCTGGATGGTCACAGGGATCAAGCAGTACTTC.